This record looks at one T cell receptor (beta chain) sequence and its context. Its antigen is currently unknown. One end of the junction varies from germline; a read error may be responsible. This CDR3 has 16 amino acids. CDR1 and CDR2 from the germline V gene are MNHNS and SASEGT. This entry comes from a study of tumor and adjacent non-tumor tissue in lung cancer. Study-wide findings and caveats: Tumor TCR diversity, when higher, was linked to shorter survival.

RNA was extracted from bulk tissue without any cell sorting. A modified ARM-PCR protocol with three rounds of nested PCR amplified TCRbeta. In TCRdb, the multiplex PCR reads were re-called with MiXCR into one record per CDR3 protein. The sample has 71,000 or so distinct CDR3 sequences; 75% to 90% are singletons. Sequenced input: lung tumor tissue. This rearrangement joins TRBV6-1 to TRBJ2-2, with a tentative D call TRBD2 (5 bases). The clonotype was recovered from a woman between 45 and 60 years old with non-small cell lung cancer. CDR3 in amino acids: CTSRQDSGSGGGELFF. CDR3 bases: TGTACCAGCAGGCAGGATTCTGGCAGCGGAGGCGGGGAGCTGTTTTTT.